This T cell receptor beta chain was retrieved from a study of T cell changes during pregnancy in multiple sclerosis. TCRdb's copy holds only in-frame clones and misses some; the assay was immunoSEQ multiplex PCR. The data hold tens of thousands of clones, with roughly nine tenths observed a single time. J gave up 0 bases and V 4 bases, and 5 bases lay outside the gene matches. Germline CDR1 and CDR2: SQVTM and ANQGSEA. The CDR3 sequence is 14 residues long. The material sequenced was CD8+ T cells from peripheral blood mononuclear cells, taken in the second trimester of pregnancy. This clonotype was sampled from a female donor with multiple sclerosis, enrolled in a pregnancy study. The rearrangement uses TRBV29-1 and TRBJ1-1; 7 nucleotides line up with TRBD1. This CDR3 is CSVALTGLNTEAFF. As DNA, the CDR3 is TGCAGCGTTGCCTTGACAGGGCTGAACACTGAAGCTTTCTTT. The full variable domain, its missing parts supplied by reference TRBV29-1 and TRBJ1-1, is SAVISQKPSRDICQRGTSLTIQCQVDSQVTMMFWYRQQPGQSLTLIATANQGSEATYESGFVIDKFPISRPNLTFSTLTVSNMSPEDSSIYLCSVALTGLNTEAFFGQGTRLTVV.